Here is one T cell receptor beta chain with its context. Its antigen has not been determined. No base qualities exist here, and no much larger clone lies one base off it. The entry originates in a study of beta chain features in type 1 diabetes (dated by TCRdb to the late 2010s). Study-wide context: Mean age, gender distribution, total cell number and subset yield were not different between patients and healthy donors. Across all samples, 107,917,701 sorted cells were examined, and cell number per subset correlated strongly with RNA yield. The study compared the TCRB repertoires of sorted circulating CD4+ T cell subsets in recently diagnosed type 1 diabetes patients with those in matched healthy donors. Naive and central memory subsets were obtained from all 30 or so donors, but regulatory and stem cell-like memory subsets were isolated from only 8 patients and roughly eight healthy donors. Findings and caveats that apply to the study as a whole: Only small numbers of individuals were included in the HLA sub-analyses, which left unresolved whether HLA type had any influence on TCRB rearrangement. Shorter templates might have been favored by PCR, but patient and control samples were amplified and corrected together, so both groups would have been affected equally by any skew. Naive, central memory and regulatory TCRB repertoires appeared to be more similar among patients than among healthy donors. Sequencing cDNA rather than genomic DNA could over-represent highly expressing activated cells, although activation and CD3 levels did not differ between groups. Type 1 diabetes patients showed a moderate but significant shortening of TCRB CDR3 length in all four CD4+ subsets. Patients with type 1 diabetes made fewer insertions and deleted more nucleotides at VDJ recombination sites, implying thymic rearrangement abnormalities.

From each donor, a single peripheral blood sample of approximately 0.11 L on average was drawn into heparinised tubes. A BD FACSAria II and a panel including CD45RO, CCR7, CD25, CD127, CD95 and CD27 were used to sort naive, central memory, regulatory and stem cell-like memory CD4+ T cells. All sorted populations exceeded 95% purity. Right away, PBMCs were isolated by Lymphoprep density gradient centrifugation and were stained directly, with no culture step. Samples were stained and sorted in pairs, with one healthy donor and one patient per experiment, so that batch effects were minimized. The High Capacity cDNA Reverse Transcription Kit was used to reverse transcribe all of the isolated RNA, meaning that expressed TCRB transcripts were what got sequenced. Naive, central memory and regulatory T cell samples underwent deep immunoSEQ sequencing, averaging around 3.9 million total reads per sample. Sorted cells were lysed in RLT buffer and RNA was extracted with DNase-treated RNeasy Micro or Mini kits, depending on cell number. To prevent cross-contamination, every cell subset was processed on its own, while patient and healthy donor samples were processed together. TCRB sequences were amplified from cDNA with the immunoSEQ multiplex PCR, producing 87-bp fragments spanning the CDR3 region. Sequencing of the amplicons was performed on the Illumina HiSeq platform. The paper's data handling went like this. PCR bias was corrected computationally using synthetic template baselines, and reads within Hamming distance 2 were collapsed, with unmergeable singletons discarded. Reads were aligned against IMGT to assign V, D and J genes, CDR3 length and insertions or deletions at six rearrangement sites. Clonotype counts were normalized to sorted cell number within each subset before computing true diversity and Gini coefficients with the tcR R package. The overlap coefficient, calculated on TCRB nucleotide sequences, was used to quantify repertoire sharing. TCRdb holds this immuneACCESS table with in-frame rearrangements only. Some clones are missing; in checked studies, unresolved V genes explain under half, and the rest has no known cause. V and J calls and clone size are given by that table; D and trimming were obtained from the DNA. In this sample the table shows about 160,000 clones, about 8.1% of which occur a single time. About 0.5% of the sample rests with the top ten.

Sample: central memory CD4+ T cells from blood. This clonotype originated in a woman aged 18-29 years with type 1 diabetes.

The DNA sequence reads TGTGCCAGCAGCTTGTCTGTTCAGGGTCACACAGATACGCAGTATTTT. This gives the protein CASSLSVQGHTDTQYF. The chain employs TRBV5-5 and TRBJ2-3, with TRBD1 as a weak D call on 5 bases. Trimming removed 1 base from V and 2 bases from J, leaving 14 bases between the germline ends. The CDR3 has 16 amino acids, counting the end cysteine and phenylalanine. Solely the CDR3 DNA is kept, with 48 bases framed from the first base. The germline V gene (reference sequence) yields SGHKS for CDR1 and YYEKEE for CDR2.